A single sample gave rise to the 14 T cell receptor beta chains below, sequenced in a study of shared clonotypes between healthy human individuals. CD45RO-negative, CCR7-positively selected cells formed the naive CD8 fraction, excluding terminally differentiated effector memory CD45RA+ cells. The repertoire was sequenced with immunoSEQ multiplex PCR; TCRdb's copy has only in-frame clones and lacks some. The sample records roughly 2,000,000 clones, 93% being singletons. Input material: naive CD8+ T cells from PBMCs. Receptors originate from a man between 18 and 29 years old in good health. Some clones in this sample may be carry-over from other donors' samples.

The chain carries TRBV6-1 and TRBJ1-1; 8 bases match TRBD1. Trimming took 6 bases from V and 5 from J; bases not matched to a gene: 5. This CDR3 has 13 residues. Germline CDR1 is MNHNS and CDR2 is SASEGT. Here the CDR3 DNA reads TGTGCCAGCAGAGGACAGGGTCGGACTGAAGCTTTCTTT. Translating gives CASRGQGRTEAFF.

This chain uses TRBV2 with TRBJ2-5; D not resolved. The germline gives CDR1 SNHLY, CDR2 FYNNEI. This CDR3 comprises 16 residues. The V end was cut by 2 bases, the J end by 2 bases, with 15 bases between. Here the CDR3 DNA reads TGTGCCAGCAGTGAACCCACCGGATTCAGACAAGAGACCCAGTACTTC. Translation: CASSEPTGFRQETQYF. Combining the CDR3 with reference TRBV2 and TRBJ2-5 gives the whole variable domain EPEVTQTPSHQVTQMGQEVILRCVPISNHLYFYWYRQILGQKVEFLVSFYNNEISEKSEIFDDQFSVERPDGSNFTLKIRSTKLEDSAMYFCASSEPTGFRQETQYFGPGTRLLVL.

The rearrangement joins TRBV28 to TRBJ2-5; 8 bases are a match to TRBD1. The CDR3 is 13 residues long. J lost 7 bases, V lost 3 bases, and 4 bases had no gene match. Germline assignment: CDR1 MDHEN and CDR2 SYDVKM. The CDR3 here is CASSFTGGWTQYF. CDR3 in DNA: TGTGCCAGCAGTTTTACAGGGGGGTGGACCCAGTACTTC.

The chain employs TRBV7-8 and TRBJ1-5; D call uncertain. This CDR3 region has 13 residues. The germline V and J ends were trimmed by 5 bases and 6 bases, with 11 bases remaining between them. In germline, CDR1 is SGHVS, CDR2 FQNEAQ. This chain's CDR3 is CASSRTLSQPQHF. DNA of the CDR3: TGTGCCAGCAGCAGGACTTTAAGTCAGCCCCAGCATTTT.

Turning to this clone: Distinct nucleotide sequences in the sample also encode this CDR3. The CDR3 reads CASSIGGNTEAFF. Here the CDR3 DNA reads TGTGCCAGTAGTATTGGCGGAAACACTGAAGCTTTCTTT. This rearrangement joins TRBV19 to TRBJ1-1; no clear D. The germline V and J ends were trimmed by 3 bases and 2 bases, with 7 bases remaining between them. The germline V gene has CDR1 LNHDA and CDR2 SQIVND (reference sequence). This CDR3 has 13 amino acids. Full variable domain (outside the CDR3, taken from reference TRBV19 and TRBJ1-1): DGGITQSPKYLFRKEGQNVTLSCEQNLNHDAMYWYRQDPGQGLRLIYYSQIVNDFQKGDIAEGYSVSREKKESFPLTVTSAQKNPTAFYLCASSIGGNTEAFFGQGTRLTVV.

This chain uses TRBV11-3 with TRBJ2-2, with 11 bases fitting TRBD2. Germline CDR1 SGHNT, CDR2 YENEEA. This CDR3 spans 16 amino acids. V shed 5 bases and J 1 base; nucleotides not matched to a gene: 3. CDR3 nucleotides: TGTGCCAGCAGCCCAGGGACTAGCGGGAACACCGGGGAGCTGTTTTTT. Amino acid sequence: CASSPGTSGNTGELFF.

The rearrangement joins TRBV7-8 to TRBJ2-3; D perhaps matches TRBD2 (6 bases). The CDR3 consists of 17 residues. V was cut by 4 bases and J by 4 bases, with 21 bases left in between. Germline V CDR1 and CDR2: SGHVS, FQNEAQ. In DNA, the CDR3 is TGTGCCAGCAGCTCCCCCGGGGCGGGGATGGGTGCAGATACGCAGTATTTT. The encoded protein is CASSSPGAGMGADTQYF.

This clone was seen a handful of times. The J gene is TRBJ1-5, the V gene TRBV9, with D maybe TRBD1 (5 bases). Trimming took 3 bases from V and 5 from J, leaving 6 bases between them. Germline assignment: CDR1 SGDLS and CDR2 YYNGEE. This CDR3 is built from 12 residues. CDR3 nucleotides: TGTGCCAGCAGCGCAGGGTATCAGCCCCAGCATTTT. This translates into CASSAGYQPQHF.

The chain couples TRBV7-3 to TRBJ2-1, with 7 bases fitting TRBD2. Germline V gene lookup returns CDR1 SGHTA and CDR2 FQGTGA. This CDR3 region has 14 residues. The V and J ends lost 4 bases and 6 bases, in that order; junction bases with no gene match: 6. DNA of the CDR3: TGTGCCAGCAGCTCTCAGCGGGAAGGCAATGAGCAGTTCTTC. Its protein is CASSSQREGNEQFF.

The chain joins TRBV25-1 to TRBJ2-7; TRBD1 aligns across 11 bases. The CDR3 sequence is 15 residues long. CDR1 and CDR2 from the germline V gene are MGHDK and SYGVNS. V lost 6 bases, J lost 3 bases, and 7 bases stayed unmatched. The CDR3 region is CASSAGQGVGYEQYF. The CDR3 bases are TGTGCCAGCAGCGCGGGACAGGGGGTCGGCTACGAGCAGTACTTC.

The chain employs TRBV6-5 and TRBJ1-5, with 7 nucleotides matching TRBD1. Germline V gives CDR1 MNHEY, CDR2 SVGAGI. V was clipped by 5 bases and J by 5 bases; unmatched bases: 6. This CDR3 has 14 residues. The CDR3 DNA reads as TGTGCCAGCAGTCCTGACAGGGAGGATCAGCCCCAGCATTTT. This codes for CASSPDREDQPQHF.

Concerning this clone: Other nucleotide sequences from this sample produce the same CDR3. The CDR3 region has the DNA TGTGCCAGCAGTTTTGGGGGAACGTACGAGCAGTACTTC. Its protein product is CASSFGGTYEQYF. The J gene is TRBJ2-7, the V gene TRBV27, with D possibly called TRBD1 or TRBD2 (5 bases each). The germline V and J ends were trimmed by 3 bases and 4 bases, with 10 bases remaining between them. The CDR3 runs 13 residues. The germline V gene encodes CDR1 MNHEY and CDR2 SMNVEV (reference sequence).

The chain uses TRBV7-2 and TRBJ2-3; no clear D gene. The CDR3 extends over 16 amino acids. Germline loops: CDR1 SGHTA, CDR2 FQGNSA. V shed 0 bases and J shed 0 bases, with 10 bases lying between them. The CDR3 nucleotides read TGTGCCAGCAGCTTAGCTACCTTGGGGAGCACAGATACGCAGTATTTT. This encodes CASSLATLGSTDTQYF.

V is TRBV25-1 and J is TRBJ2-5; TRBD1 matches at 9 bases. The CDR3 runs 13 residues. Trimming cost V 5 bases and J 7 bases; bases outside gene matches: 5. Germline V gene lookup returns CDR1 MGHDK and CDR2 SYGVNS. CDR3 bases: TGTGCCAGCAGTAGACAGGGGGAGGTGACCCAGTACTTC. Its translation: CASSRQGEVTQYF. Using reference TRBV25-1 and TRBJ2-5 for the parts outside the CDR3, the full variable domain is EADIYQTPRYLVIGTGKKITLECSQTMGHDKMYWYQQDPGMELHLIHYSYGVNSTEKGDLSSESTVSRIRTEHFPLTLESARPSHTSQYLCASSRQGEVTQYFGPGTRLLVL.